The present TCR beta chain was sequenced within a study of blood T cell repertoires in COVID-19. The CDR3 consists of 13 residues. The ends were cut back, 6 bases at V and 4 bases at J, with 12 bases in the middle. Measured with immunoSEQ multiplex PCR; TCRdb has only the in-frame clones, and not every one. The table includes about 120,000 clones, 82% detected once. As regards this clone: The sample holds other DNA sequences that translate to the same CDR3.

Sequencing was performed on peripheral blood. This clonotype originated in a woman aged 70-85 years with acute or convalescent COVID-19. The chain is built from TRBV12-3 or TRBV12-4 and TRBJ1-2, with D perhaps matching TRBD1 (6 bases). The chain's CDR3 is CASSSRTVYGYTF. CDR3 sequence (DNA): TGTGCCAGCAGCTCTCGGACAGTCTATGGCTACACCTTC.